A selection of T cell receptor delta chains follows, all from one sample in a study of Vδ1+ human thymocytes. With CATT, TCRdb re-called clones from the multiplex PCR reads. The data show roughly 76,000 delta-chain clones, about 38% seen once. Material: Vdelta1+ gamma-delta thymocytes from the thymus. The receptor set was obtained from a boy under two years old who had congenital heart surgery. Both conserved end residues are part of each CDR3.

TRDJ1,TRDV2,CACATLLGDTRGVILIF
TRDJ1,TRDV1,CALGELKPLPHWGILPRYTDKLIF
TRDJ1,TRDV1,CALGENLPVLGDTDKLIF
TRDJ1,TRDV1,CALGELSMDTRYTDKLIF
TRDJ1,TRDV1,CALGGLPTGVTGGFYTDKLIF
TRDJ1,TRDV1,CALGERLLGDRVLIF
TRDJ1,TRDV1,CALGDPWGENAEGSDKLIF
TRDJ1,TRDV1,CALGEPTSEVVHTDKLIF
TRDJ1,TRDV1,CALGELLIYWGIPEVYTDKLIF
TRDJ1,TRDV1,CALGDHHWGIRDTDKLIF
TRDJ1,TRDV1,CALGDGFPWRTGGDHTDKLIF
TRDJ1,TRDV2,CACDNAGGPYTDKLIF
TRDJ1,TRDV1,CALGERVGTWMADKLIF
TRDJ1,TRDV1,CALGELVLPGMGDNALIF
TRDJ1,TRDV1,CALGDPGVANSTDGGRDKLIF
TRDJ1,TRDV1,CALGPSLWGILTDKLIF
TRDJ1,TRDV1,CALGEPLVLGDTHKLIF
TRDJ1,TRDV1,CALGFLGGIRADKLIF
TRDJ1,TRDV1,CALGEESFLGLYTDNLIF
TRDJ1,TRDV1,CALGEIFLRGYAADKLIF
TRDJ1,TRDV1,CALETGATWECADKLIF
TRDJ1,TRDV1,CALGELVRSGDTRSTDKLIF
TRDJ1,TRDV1,CALGPFSGTSTDKLIF
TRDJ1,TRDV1,CALGVNLPPLRFVDKLIF
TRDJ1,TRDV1,CALGEPPLPLRRQTDKLIF
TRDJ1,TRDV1,CALGEKLTDKLIF
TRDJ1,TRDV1,CALGEPKGGLIF
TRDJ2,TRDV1,CALGKEPDTHFLTAQLFF
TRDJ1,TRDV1,CALTTIPTRTGWLIF
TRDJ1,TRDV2,CACDIWRSLLGVKYTDKLIF
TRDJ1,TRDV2,CACDVLLGDTPYTDKLIF
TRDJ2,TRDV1,CALGHPWGIALGTAQLFF
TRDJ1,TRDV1,CALGEDLWGMYTEKLIF
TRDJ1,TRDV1,CALGERPPPYWGDQYTDKLIF
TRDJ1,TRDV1,CALGEFQGPSRTGGHTDKLIF
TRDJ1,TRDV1,CALGELNGPPHTDKLIF
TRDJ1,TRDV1,CALGDRRPSHRGGYFVTDKLIF
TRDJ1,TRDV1,CALGNGDLPTILGDSWADKLIF
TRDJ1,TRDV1,CALGDLSFWGTDKLIF
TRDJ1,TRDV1,CALGEGISEITGGYLTGTDKLIF
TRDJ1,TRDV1,CALGENSYRHWGIRLYADKLIF
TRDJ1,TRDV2,CAWGPSYAMNWGIERPYTDKLIF
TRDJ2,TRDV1,CALGELGPTPGDEKGKKALTAQLFF
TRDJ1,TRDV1,CALGENLLPRNKLIF
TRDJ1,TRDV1,CALGEPLSGGYVSDKLIF
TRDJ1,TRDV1,CALGDRLYTDKLIF
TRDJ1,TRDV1,CALGDPPTESGGFFSDKLIF
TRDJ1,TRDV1,CALGELSTLGGLQCRYTDKLIF
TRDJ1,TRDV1,CALGELETDQSYWGNYTDKLIF
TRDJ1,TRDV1,CALGEPASPENKVIF
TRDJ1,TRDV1,CALGELEVGDRTDKLIF
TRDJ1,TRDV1,CALGEPPDSTGGRCTDKLIF
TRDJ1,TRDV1,CALGILPRGSGTDKLIF